Detailed here is one TCR beta chain. The record originates from a study of blood T cell repertoires in COVID-19. About the research overall: Sources were T cells, B-cell-depleted T cells, or PBMCs; the material itself was cDNA or gDNA.

Clones were sequenced by immunoSEQ multiplex PCR, and TCRdb holds only the in-frame ones, with some missing. The sample consists of approximately 280,000 clones, approximately 89% of them appearing once. Recruitment covered fewer than 25 US areas and drew participants whose ages spanned roughly 18 to 89 years. Donors in Cohort 3 who had recovered were those with two negative PCRs, healthcare professional clearance, or resolution of their symptoms. The TCR originated in a woman between 55 and 75 years old who had recovered from COVID-19. Input material: PBMCs or T cells enriched from blood (not recorded which).

The CDR3 nucleotides read TGTGCCAGCAGCTACTGGGGGGGCTCAAATCAGCCCCAGCATTTT. Translated: CASSYWGGSNQPQHF. The chain carries TRBV7-2 and TRBJ1-5; weak D call: TRBD1 (6 bases). Germline values: CDR1 SGHTA, CDR2 FQGNSA. V was cut by 4 bases and J by 4 bases, with 14 bases left in between. The CDR3 is 15 amino acids.